This entry is about one TCR beta chain. What it recognizes is unknown. TCRdb recomputed calls from the 5' RACE reads with MiXCR, one row per CDR3 protein. Of about 340,000 distinct CDR3 sequences listed, 20% to 25% are singletons. This sample was taken from a study of CD8 T cells in ankylosing spondylitis. Germline V CDR1 and CDR2: ENHRY, SYGVKD. V was cut by 10 bases and J by 0 bases, with 17 bases left in between. CDR3 length equals 15 residues. Points from the study as a whole: Earlier studies detected some motif variants in reactive arthritis synovial fluid and blood.

The source material was blood, either unsorted or a sorted T cell fraction (not recorded which). This chain links TRBV10-3 with TRBJ2-3, with D tentatively TRBD1 or TRBD2 (5 bases each). This receptor was obtained from a male donor with ankylosing spondylitis or in good health (not recorded which). The CDR3 reads CATFGGHLSTDTQYF. The DNA for the CDR3 is TGTGCCACCTTCGGAGGACATCTCAGCACAGATACGCAGTATTTT.